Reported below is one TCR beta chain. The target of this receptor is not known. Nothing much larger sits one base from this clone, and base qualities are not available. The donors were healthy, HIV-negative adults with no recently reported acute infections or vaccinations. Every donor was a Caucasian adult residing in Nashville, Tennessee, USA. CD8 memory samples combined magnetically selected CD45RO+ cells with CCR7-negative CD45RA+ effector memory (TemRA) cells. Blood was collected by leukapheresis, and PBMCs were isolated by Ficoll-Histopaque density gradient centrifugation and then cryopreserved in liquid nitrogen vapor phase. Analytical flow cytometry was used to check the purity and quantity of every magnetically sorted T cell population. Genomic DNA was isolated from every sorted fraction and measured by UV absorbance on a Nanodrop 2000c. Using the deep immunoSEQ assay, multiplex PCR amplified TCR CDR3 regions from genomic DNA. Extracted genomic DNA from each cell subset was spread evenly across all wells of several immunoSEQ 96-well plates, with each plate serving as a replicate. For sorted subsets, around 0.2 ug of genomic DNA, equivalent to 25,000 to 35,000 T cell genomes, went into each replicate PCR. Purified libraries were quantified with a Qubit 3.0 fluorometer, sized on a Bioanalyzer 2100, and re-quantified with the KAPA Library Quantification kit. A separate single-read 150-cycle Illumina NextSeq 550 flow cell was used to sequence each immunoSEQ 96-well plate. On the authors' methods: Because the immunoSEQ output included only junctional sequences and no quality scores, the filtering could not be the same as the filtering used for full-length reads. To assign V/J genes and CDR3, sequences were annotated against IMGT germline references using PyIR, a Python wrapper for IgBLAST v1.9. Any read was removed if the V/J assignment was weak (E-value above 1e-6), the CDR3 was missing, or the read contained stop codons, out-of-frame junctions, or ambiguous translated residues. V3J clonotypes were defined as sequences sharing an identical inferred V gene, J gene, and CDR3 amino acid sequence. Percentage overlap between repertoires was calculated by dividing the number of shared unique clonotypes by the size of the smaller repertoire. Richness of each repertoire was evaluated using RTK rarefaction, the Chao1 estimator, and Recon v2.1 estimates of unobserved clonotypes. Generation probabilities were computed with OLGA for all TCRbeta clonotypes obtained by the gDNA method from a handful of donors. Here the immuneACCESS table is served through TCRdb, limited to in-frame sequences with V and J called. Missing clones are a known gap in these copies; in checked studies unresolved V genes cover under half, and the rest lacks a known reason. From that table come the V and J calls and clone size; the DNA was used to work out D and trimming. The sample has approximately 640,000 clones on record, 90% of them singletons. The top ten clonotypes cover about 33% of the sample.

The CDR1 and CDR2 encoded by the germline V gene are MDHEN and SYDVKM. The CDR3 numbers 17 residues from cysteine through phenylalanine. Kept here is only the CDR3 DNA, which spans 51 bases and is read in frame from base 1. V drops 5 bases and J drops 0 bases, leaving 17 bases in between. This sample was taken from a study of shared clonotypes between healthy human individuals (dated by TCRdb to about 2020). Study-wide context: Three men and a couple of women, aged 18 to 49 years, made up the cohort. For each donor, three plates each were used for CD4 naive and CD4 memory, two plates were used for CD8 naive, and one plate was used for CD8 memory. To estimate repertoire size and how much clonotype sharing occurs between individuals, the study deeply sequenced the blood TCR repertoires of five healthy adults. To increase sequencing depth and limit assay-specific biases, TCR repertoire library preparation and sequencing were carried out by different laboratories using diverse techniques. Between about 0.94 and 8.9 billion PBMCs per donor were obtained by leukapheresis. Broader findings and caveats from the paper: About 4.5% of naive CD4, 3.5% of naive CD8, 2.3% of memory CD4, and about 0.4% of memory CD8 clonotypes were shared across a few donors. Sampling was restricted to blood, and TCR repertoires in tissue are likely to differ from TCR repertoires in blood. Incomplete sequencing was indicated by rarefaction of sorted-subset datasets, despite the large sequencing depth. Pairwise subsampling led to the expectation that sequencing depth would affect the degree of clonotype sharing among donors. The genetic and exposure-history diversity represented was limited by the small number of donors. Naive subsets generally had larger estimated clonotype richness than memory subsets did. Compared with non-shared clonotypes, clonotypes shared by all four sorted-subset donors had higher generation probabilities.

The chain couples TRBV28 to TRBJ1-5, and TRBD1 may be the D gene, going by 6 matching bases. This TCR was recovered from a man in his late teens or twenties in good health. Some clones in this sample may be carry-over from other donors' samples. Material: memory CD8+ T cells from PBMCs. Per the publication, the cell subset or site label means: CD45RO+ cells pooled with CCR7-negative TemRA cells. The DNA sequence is TGTGCCAGCAGTGGGGGCAGGGGCCAATATAGCAATCAGCCCCAGCATTTT. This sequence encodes CASSGGRGQYSNQPQHF.